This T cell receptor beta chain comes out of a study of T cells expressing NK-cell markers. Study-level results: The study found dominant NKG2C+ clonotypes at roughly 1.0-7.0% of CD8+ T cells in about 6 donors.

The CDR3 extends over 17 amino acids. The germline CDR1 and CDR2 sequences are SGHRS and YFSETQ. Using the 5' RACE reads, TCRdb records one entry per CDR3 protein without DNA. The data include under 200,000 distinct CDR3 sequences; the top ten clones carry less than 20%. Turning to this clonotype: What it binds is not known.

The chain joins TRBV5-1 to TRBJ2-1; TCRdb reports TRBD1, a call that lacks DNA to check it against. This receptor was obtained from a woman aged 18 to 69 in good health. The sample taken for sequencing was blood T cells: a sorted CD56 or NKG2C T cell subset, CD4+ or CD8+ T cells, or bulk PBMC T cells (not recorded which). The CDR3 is CASSLADSPPGVNEQFF. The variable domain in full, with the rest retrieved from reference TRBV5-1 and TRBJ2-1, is KAGVTQTPRYLIKTRGQQVTLSCSPISGHRSVSWYQQTPGQGLQFLFEYFSETQRNKGNFPGRFSGRQFSNSRSEMNVSTLELGDSALYLCASSLADSPPGVNEQFFGPGTRLTVL.